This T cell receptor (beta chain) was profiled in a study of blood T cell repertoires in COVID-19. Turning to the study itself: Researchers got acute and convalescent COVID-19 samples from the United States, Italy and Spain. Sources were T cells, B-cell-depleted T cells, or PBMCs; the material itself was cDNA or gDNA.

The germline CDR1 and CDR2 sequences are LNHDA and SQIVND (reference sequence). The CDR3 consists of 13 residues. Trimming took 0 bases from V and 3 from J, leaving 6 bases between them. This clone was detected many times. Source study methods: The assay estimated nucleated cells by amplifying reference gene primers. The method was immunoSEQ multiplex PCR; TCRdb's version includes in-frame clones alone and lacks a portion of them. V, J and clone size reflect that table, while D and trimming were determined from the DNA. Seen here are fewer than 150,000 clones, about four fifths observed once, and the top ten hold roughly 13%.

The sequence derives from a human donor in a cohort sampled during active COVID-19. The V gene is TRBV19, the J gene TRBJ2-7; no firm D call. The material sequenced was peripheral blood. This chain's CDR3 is CASSIDLYYEQYF. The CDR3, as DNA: TGTGCCAGTAGTATAGACCTCTACTACGAGCAGTACTTC.